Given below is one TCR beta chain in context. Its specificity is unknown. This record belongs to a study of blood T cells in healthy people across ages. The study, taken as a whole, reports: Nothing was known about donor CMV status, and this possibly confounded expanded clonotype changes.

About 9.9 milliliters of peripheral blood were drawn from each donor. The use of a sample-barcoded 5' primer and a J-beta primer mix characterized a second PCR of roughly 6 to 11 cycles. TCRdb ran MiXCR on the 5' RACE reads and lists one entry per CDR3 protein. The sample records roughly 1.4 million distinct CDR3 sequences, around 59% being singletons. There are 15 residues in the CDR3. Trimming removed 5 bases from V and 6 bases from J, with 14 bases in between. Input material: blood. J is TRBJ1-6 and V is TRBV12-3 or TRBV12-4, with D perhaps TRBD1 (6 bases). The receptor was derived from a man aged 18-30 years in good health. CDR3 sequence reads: CASSPTWGANSPLHF. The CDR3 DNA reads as TGTGCCAGCAGTCCCACGTGGGGGGCTAATTCACCCCTCCACTTT.